The present T cell receptor beta chain was sequenced within a study of cytomegalovirus exposure and HLA in healthy donors. General study findings and limits: Later analysis identified several of the most significant clusters that appeared linked to common viral pathogens.

This clone was observed once. Antigen: not known. 60 Vbeta and 13 Jbeta primers were used in PCR. TCRdb's copy holds only in-frame clones and misses some; the assay was immunoSEQ multiplex PCR. Of roughly 98,000 clones in the sample, about two thirds were seen once. This TCR was recovered from a woman aged 25 to 39 in good health and CMV-seropositive. Sequencing was performed on PBMCs.

The CDR3 sequence: CASSPQQEAFF. In DNA form, the CDR3 reads TGTGCCAGCAGCCCACAGCAGGAAGCTTTCTTT. The chain links TRBV7-3 to TRBJ1-1; D call uncertain. CDR1 and CDR2 from the germline V gene are SGHTA and FQGTGA. The CDR3 consists of 11 residues. The germline V and J ends were trimmed by 5 bases and 8 bases, with 9 bases remaining between them.